This TCR beta chain was identified in a study of shared T cell receptors in the human thymus. Profiling relied on immunoSEQ multiplex PCR, and the TCRdb table lists in-frame clones only, not all of them. The sample includes roughly 700,000 clones, 85% to 90% of them seen just once. Trimming pared 4 bases from V and 0 bases from J, leaving 17 bases between. The CDR3 has 17 amino acids. Germline V gives CDR1 SGHRS, CDR2 YFSETQ. This clone was detected only a few times. This same sample was also taken into another study, of human thymus T cells. That work contributes: The people who donated were healthy Finnish babies having corrective surgery for congenital heart defects. The study used thymus tissue resected during corrective heart surgery. Usage of V and J genes appeared biased in thymic and blood repertoires.

Input material: thymocytes. This rearrangement joins TRBV5-1 to TRBJ1-3; unclear D gene. This TCR was sampled from a boy under two years old with a congenital heart defect. In DNA form, the CDR3 reads TGCGCCAGCAGCGAGAGGTTATCGGGTCCCTCTGGAAACACCATATATTTT. Its translation: CASSERLSGPSGNTIYF.